This T cell receptor (beta chain) stems from a study of blood T cell repertoires in COVID-19 (dated by TCRdb to about 2020). Regarding the complete study: Samples covering the acute and convalescent phases of COVID-19 were provided by collaborators in the United States, Italy and Spain. Nearly every sample came with metadata listing a de-identified subject ID, COVID-19 status, age in years and sex. The repertoires were released in a freely available public database intended as a resource for research on the immune response to SARS-CoV-2. The dataset comprised deeply sampled blood TCRbeta repertoires from subjects exposed to, actively infected with, or recovered from COVID-19. HLA class I and class II types, where available, came from metadata supplied by the sample provider rather than from assay-based typing. The samples were drawn from two sources: the first 160 participants of the ongoing ImmuneRACE study, and some 1,300 subjects contributed by 6 global collaborators. The material from the prospective study consisted of cDNA or gDNA derived from T cells, B-cell-depleted T cells, or PBMCs. The paper's findings and limits, for the study overall: The amount of clinical and demographic metadata varied by source and participant and was provided uncurated.

Comment on this clone: Its recognized antigen is unknown. Base qualities are not provided; no much larger clone lies one nucleotide away.

Collaborating institutions collected whole blood in K2EDTA tubes following their own protocols. For TCRbeta analysis, collaborators shipped samples in one of three forms: frozen whole blood, isolated PBMCs, or DNA extracted from either of those sample types. The immunoSEQ Assay, a bias-controlled multiplex PCR, was used to amplify TCRbeta CDR3 regions from genomic DNA. The original pipeline was this. The number of nucleated cells in each sample was estimated from the amplification of reference gene primers within the assay. To quantify the absolute abundance of each unique TCRbeta CDR3 rearrangement, sequence reads were collapsed and filtered. Productive Simpson clonality was computed per sample as the square root of Simpson's diversity index over productive rearrangements. The table comes from immuneACCESS by way of TCRdb, which keeps in-frame sequences with V and J called. Part of the clones is missing from these tables; in studies checked, under half for an unresolved V gene and the rest for unknown reasons. The V and J calls and the clone size are those of that table, but D and trimming were determined from the DNA. This sample lists 110,000 to 150,000 clones; around 88% were detected once. About 1.5% of the sample is in the top ten clones.

V and J are truncated by 0 bases and 0 bases respectively, leaving an intervening sequence of 12 bases. From cysteine to phenylalanine, the CDR3 is 16 amino acids long. Left in the record is the CDR3 DNA by itself, 48 bases read in frame from the first base. As encoded in the germline V gene (reference sequence), CDR1 is GTSNPN while CDR2 is SVGIG. Sequenced material: peripheral blood. The chain employs TRBV30 and TRBJ2-1; no D gene call is confident. This clonotype was obtained from a woman in her sixties or seventies with acute or convalescent COVID-19. The DNA sequence is TGTGCCTGGAGTGTACAGAGCTCCGGCTCCTACAATGAGCAGTTCTTC. This encodes CAWSVQSSGSYNEQFF.